Below, one TCR beta chain is given with its context. This sample was included in a study of T cell changes during pregnancy in multiple sclerosis. Clones were sequenced by immunoSEQ multiplex PCR, and TCRdb holds only the in-frame ones, with some missing. Here the sample spans 58,000 or so clones, about nine tenths being singletons. CDR1 and CDR2 (germline): SGHAT, FQNNGV. The CDR3 is 16 residues long. The ends lost 2 bases at V and 4 bases at J; junction bases unmatched: 6. Sequencing was performed on peripheral blood, taken in the first trimester of pregnancy. This chain uses TRBV11-2 with TRBJ2-3; 10 bases are a match to TRBD1. This sequence was found in a female donor with multiple sclerosis, enrolled in a pregnancy study. The CDR3 DNA reads as TGTGCCAGCAGCTTATTTGGGACAGGGGTCGCAGATACGCAGTATTTT. It encodes CASSLFGTGVADTQYF.